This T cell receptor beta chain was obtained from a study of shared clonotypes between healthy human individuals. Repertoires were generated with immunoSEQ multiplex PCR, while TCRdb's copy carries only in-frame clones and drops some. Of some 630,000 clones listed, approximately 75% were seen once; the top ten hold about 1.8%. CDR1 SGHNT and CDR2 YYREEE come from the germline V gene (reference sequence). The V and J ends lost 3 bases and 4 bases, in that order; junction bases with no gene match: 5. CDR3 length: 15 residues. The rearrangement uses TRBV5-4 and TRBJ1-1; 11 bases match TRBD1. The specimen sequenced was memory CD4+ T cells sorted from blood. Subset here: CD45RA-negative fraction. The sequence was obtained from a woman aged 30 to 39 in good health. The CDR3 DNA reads TGTGCCAGCAGCTGGGCCGGGACAGGGGGCACTGAAGCTTTCTTT. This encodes CASSWAGTGGTEAFF.